Listed below are T cell receptor beta chains from one sample, sequenced in a study of cytomegalovirus exposure and HLA in healthy donors. Clones were read by immunoSEQ multiplex PCR, and TCRdb kept only the in-frame ones, dropping some. The data contain 150,000 to 200,000 clones, 80% to 85% of them seen just once; the ten biggest clones take up approximately 3%. The specimen was PBMCs. The receptors were sampled from a woman aged 18 to 35 in good health and CMV-seropositive. The CDR3 runs from the conserved cysteine through the conserved F or W. Each record gives: D gene, clone size, V gene, CDR3 length, J gene, CDR3 DNA, CDR3 protein. The D gene is left open where the match is weak. A row's size may be missing; if present it is once, few, many or a size class.

>TRBD1|-|TRBV5-1|14|TRBJ1-4
TGCGCCAGCAGCACCGGGACAGAAACCGAAAAACTGTTTTTT
CASSTGTETEKLFF
>TRBD1|once|TRBV5-1|15|TRBJ2-7
TGCGCCAGCAGCCCGGCCGGGACAGGGACCTACGAGCAGTACTTC
CASSPAGTGTYEQYF
>-|-|TRBV7-6|16|TRBJ1-6
TGTGCCAGCAGCTTAGGGGCCTTAACCTATAATTCACCCCTCCACTTT
CASSLGALTYNSPLHF
>TRBD1|-|TRBV19|13|TRBJ1-2
TGTGCCAGTAGTATGGACAGGGCCTATGGCTACACCTTC
CASSMDRAYGYTF
>-|-|TRBV6-1|15|TRBJ2-7
TGTGCCAGCAGTACACAGACGGCTACTCGTGGGGAGCAGTACTTC
CASSTQTATRGEQYF
>TRBD1|-|TRBV4-2|13|TRBJ2-1
TGTGCCAGCAGCCGGACAGGGGGAATAGCGCAGTTCTTC
CASSRTGGIAQFF
>TRBD1|-|TRBV7-9|13|TRBJ2-7
TGTGCCAGCAGCTTGGGGACAGCGTCCGAGCAGTACTTC
CASSLGTASEQYF
>-|-|TRBV7-3|15|TRBJ2-1
TGTGCCAGCAGCTTTGGGGCGGACATTTACAATGAGCAGTTCTTC
CASSFGADIYNEQFF
>-|-|TRBV15|17|TRBJ2-2
TGTGCCACCAGCAGACCGGACTCTCTGACCCACACCGGGGAGCTGTTTTTT
CATSRPDSLTHTGELFF
>-|-|TRBV7-9|13|TRBJ1-1
TGTGCCAGCAGCGGAGGGGGAGGGACTGAAGCTTTCTTT
CASSGGGGTEAFF
>TRBD2|-|TRBV9|16|TRBJ2-2
TGTGCCAGCAGCGGTCGGACTAGCGGGAACACCGGGGAGCTGTTTTTT
CASSGRTSGNTGELFF
>-|few|TRBV7-5|12|TRBJ2-7
TGTGCCAGAAGCTTAATACAGCCTGAGCAGTACTTC
CARSLIQPEQYF
>-|-|TRBV7-2|11|TRBJ1-2
TGTGCCAGCAGCACATTTTATGGCTACACCTTC
CASSTFYGYTF
>-|-|TRBV12-5|16|TRBJ2-7
TGTGCTAGTGGTCCCGTCAGGACTGGAACGTCACGCGGGCAGTACTTC
CASGPVRTGTSRGQYF
>TRBD1|-|TRBV13|15|TRBJ1-2
TGTGCCAGCAGCCTCGGGACAGGGGGCCACTATGGCTACACCTTC
CASSLGTGGHYGYTF
>TRBD1|-|TRBV28|14|TRBJ2-5
TGTGCCAGCAGTTCCTCGAAGACAGGGCAGTCCCAGTACTTC
CASSSSKTGQSQYF
>TRBD1|-|TRBV7-3|17|TRBJ1-1
TGTGCCAGCAGCTTAGGTGGGACAGGGGTCGGTGACACTGAAGCTTTCTTT
CASSLGGTGVGDTEAFF
>TRBD1|once|TRBV7-9|16|TRBJ2-7
TGTGCCAGCAGCTTATTGCTACCAGGGGGTTTTTACGAGCAGTACTTC
CASSLLLPGGFYEQYF
>-|-|TRBV6-6|12|TRBJ2-1
TGTGCCAGCAGGAAGGGGGACAATGAGCAGTTCTTC
CASRKGDNEQFF
>-|-|TRBV5-1|14|TRBJ2-1
TGCGCCAGCAATCCGGCTAGCAAGCTCTATGAGCAGTTCTTC
CASNPASKLYEQFF
>-|once|TRBV23-1|13|TRBJ1-1
TGCGCCAGCAGTCAATCGTCGGAGGTTGAAGCTTTCTTT
CASSQSSEVEAFF
>TRBD1|-|TRBV19|15|TRBJ1-1
TGTGCCAGTAGTAACCTCGGAACAGGGGGCACTGAAGCTTTCTTT
CASSNLGTGGTEAFF
>-|-|TRBV6-5|14|TRBJ1-6
TGTGCCAGCTCCAGGGAATTACAATATTCACCCCTCCACTTT
CASSRELQYSPLHF
>TRBD1|-|TRBV4-1|13|TRBJ1-1
TGCGCCAGCGGAGGACAGGGGCGAACTGAAGCTTTCTTT
CASGGQGRTEAFF
>-|-|TRBV6-6|14|TRBJ1-6
TGTGCCAGCACCTTGAGCTCCTATAATTCACCCCTCCACTTT
CASTLSSYNSPLHF
>TRBD1|-|TRBV9|17|TRBJ2-3
TGTGCCAGCAGCGCCGGGGACAGGCACTTAAGCACAGATACGCAGTATTTT
CASSAGDRHLSTDTQYF
>-|few|TRBV2|14|TRBJ2-2
TGTGCCAGCAGTTTCTACCCCAACACCGGGGAGCTGTTTTTT
CASSFYPNTGELFF
>TRBD1|few|TRBV5-1|16|TRBJ1-6
TGCGCCAGCAGCTTAGGGACAGGGAGCTATAATTCACCCCTCCACTTT
CASSLGTGSYNSPLHF
>-|-|TRBV5-1|17|TRBJ2-7
TGCGCCAGCAGCTTGGGTGGCTCCACTGGGGGGATGGACGAGCAGTACTTC
CASSLGGSTGGMDEQYF
>-|few|TRBV5-1|13|TRBJ2-1
TGCGCCAGCAGCTACTCCCAATTCAATGAGCAGTTCTTC
CASSYSQFNEQFF
>-|-|TRBV5-1|15|TRBJ2-5
TGCGCCAGCAGCATAACACAGGGTGGGGAAGAGACCCAGTACTTC
CASSITQGGEETQYF
>TRBD2|-|TRBV5-4|18|TRBJ2-3
TGTGCCAGCAGCCTACCTGGACGACTAGCGGGGGGTACAGATACGCAGTATTTT
CASSLPGRLAGGTDTQYF
>-|-|TRBV12-5|11|TRBJ1-5
TGTGCTAGTGGTTCCCCCTGGCCCCAGCATTTT
CASGSPWPQHF
>TRBD2|-|TRBV11-2|15|TRBJ2-7
TGTGCCAGCAGCTTAGTGGGCGGGGGTTATTACGAGCAGTACTTC
CASSLVGGGYYEQYF
>-|-|TRBV4-2|15|TRBJ1-1
TGTGCCAGCAGCCAAGGGTACAGGAAGAACACTGAAGCTTTCTTT
CASSQGYRKNTEAFF
>-|-|TRBV27|13|TRBJ2-7
TGTGCCAGCAGTTTTAGTCGAGGGGGCGAGCAGTACTTC
CASSFSRGGEQYF
>-|-|TRBV2|16|TRBJ2-5
TGTGCCAGCAGTTCCCGATCAGGGGAAGGGGTCGGGACCCAGTACTTC
CASSSRSGEGVGTQYF
>TRBD1|-|TRBV25-1|16|TRBJ2-1
TGTGCCAGCAGAGCTCTTGGGACAGGGGGCCACAATGAGCAGTTCTTC
CASRALGTGGHNEQFF
>-|-|TRBV7-3|14|TRBJ2-2
TGTGCCAGCAGCCCGCAGGTAGCGGCCGGGGAGCTGTTTTTT
CASSPQVAAGELFF